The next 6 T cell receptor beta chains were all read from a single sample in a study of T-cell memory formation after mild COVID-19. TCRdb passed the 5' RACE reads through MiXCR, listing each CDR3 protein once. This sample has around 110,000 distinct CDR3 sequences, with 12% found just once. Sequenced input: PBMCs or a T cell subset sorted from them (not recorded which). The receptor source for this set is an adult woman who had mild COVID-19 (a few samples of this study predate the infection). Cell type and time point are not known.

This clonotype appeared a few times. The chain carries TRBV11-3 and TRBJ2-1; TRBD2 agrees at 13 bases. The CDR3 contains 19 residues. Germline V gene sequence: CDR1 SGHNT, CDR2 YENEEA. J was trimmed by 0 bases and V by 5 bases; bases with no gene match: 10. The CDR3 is CASSHGTSGIIDSYNEQFF. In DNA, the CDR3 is TGTGCCAGCAGCCACGGGACTAGCGGGATCATCGACTCCTACAATGAGCAGTTCTTC.

CDR3 nucleotides: TGTGCCAGCAGTGAAGGCGTGGGGCAGTACTTC. It encodes CASSEGVGQYF. The V and J genes are TRBV25-1 and TRBJ2-7; D is ambiguous. Trimming removed 2 bases at V and 9 bases at J, with 8 bases between. The length of the CDR3 is 11 residues. From germline, CDR1 is MGHDK and CDR2 SYGVNS.

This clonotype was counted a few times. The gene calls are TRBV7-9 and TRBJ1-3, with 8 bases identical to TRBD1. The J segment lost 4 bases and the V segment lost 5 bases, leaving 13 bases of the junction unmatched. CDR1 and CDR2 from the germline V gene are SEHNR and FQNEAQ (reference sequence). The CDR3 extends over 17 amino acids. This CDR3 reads CASSHNPRQGSGNTIYF. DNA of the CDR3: TGTGCCAGCAGCCATAACCCCCGACAGGGGTCCGGAAACACCATATATTTT. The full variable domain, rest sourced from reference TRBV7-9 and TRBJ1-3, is DTGVSQNPRHKITKRGQNVTFRCDPISEHNRLYWYRQTLGQGPEFLTYFQNEAQLEKSRLLSDRFSAERPKGSFSTLEIQRTEQGDSAMYLCASSHNPRQGSGNTIYFGEGSWLTVV.

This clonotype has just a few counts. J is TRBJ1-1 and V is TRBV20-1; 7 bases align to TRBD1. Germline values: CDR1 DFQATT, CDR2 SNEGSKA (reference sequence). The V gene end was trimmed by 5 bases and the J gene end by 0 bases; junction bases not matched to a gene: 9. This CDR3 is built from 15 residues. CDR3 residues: CSAGRTGEMNTEAFF. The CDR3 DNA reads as TGCAGTGCTGGTAGGACAGGAGAGATGAACACTGAAGCTTTCTTT.

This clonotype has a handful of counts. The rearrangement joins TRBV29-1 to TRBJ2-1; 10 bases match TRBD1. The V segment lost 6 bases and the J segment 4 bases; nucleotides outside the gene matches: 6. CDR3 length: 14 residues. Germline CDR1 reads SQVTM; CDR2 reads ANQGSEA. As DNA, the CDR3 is TGCAGCGTGCCGACAGGGGGCGGGTACAATGAGCAGTTCTTC. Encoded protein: CSVPTGGGYNEQFF.

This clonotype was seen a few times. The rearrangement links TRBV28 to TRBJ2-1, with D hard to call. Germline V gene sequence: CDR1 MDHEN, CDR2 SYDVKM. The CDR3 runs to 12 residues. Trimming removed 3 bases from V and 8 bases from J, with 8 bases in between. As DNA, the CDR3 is TGTGCCAGCAGTTTTTCTTTCTATGAGCAGTTCTTC. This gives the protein CASSFSFYEQFF.